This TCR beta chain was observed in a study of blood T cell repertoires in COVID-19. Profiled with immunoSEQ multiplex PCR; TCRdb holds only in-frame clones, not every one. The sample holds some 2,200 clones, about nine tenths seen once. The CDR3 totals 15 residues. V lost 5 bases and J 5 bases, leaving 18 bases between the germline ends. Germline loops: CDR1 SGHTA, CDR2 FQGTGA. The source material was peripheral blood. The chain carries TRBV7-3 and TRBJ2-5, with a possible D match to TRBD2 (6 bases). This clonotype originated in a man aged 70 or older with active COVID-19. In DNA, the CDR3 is TGTGCCAGCAGCCGCACCCTAGCGCCGGGTGAGACCCAGTACTTC. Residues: CASSRTLAPGETQYF.